One T cell receptor (beta chain) is described in this entry. The target antigen is unknown. This sample was taken from a study of T cells in Graves' hyperthyroidism and ophthalmopathy. Findings and limits, study-wide: Ophthalmopathy was told apart from stable hyperthyroidism by a 13 V-J model.

The TCR beta CDR3 regions underwent amplification using RNA transcripts as the source. The primer set for the first-round RT-PCR of the TCR CDR3 was HTBI. TCRdb analysed the multiplex PCR reads with MiXCR anew, one entry per CDR3 protein. The data hold about half a million distinct CDR3 sequences, with 22% observed a single time. Sequencing input: blood. This TCR was sampled from a woman aged 70-85 years with Graves' ophthalmopathy.

CDR3 coding DNA: TGTGCCGCCTCCGAGAGCTATAGCACAGATACGCAGTATTTT. It is translated as CAASESYSTDTQYF. This chain joins TRBV19 and TRBJ2-3; the D is unclear. CDR1 is LNHDA, CDR2 SQIVND, per germline (reference sequence). The V end was cut by 11 bases, the J end by 0 bases, with 15 bases between. This CDR3 has 14 residues.